This T cell receptor beta chain was profiled in a study of cytomegalovirus exposure and HLA in healthy donors. The PCR had 60 Vbeta and 13 Jbeta primers. As processed by the authors: A follow-up analysis tallied tens of millions of unique TCR beta chains, 8.5 million to 14 million shared. Measured with immunoSEQ multiplex PCR; TCRdb has only the in-frame clones, and not every one. Clonal size and the V and J genes are those of that table, whereas D and trimming came from the DNA. The repertoire holds under 150,000 clones, with about 71% as singletons. The receptor's source is a woman aged 60-75 years in good health and CMV-seropositive. Sequencing was done on a sample of PBMCs.

The CDR3 loop is CASSSGQGTFYGYTF. As DNA, the CDR3 is TGTGCCAGTAGTTCCGGACAGGGGACCTTCTATGGCTACACCTTC. The chain recombines TRBV19 with TRBJ1-2; 9 nucleotides line up with TRBD1. Germline V CDR1 and CDR2: LNHDA, SQIVND (reference sequence). V was clipped by 5 bases and J by 4 bases; unmatched bases: 8. The CDR3 runs to 15 residues.